This TCR beta chain was identified during a study of cytomegalovirus exposure and HLA in healthy donors (TCRdb year 2017). A note on the overall study: According to an earlier analysis of 587 of the donors, roughly 180 million T cells yielded 90 million to 130 million unique TCR beta sequences and roughly 280 Gb of sequence data. A separate validation cohort of over 95 different subjects was used in addition to the approximately 610-subject first cohort. Every discovery cohort repertoire had been produced on one sequencing platform. Typing coverage varied by locus: roughly 629-640 donors for A, B, C, DRB1 and DQB1; roughly 520 for DQA1; some 610 for DPA1; more than 450 for DPB1. In the later analysis, no new phenotypic data were used to find candidate immune exposures; instead, reliance was placed on TCR beta sequences and their occurrence across donors. The T cell repertoires of several hundred subjects were profiled by immunosequencing and related to cytomegalovirus serostatus. The genetic ancestry cluster associated with self-reported Caucasian donors included 81% of the approximately 400 genotyped donors. An earlier analysis of about 620 of the donors applied high-throughput TCR beta sequencing to assess whether each TCR beta V gene segment acted as functional or pseudogenic. Roughly five DR-DQ haplotypes were handled as single units for association and clustering, since linkage in the cohort was strong. A later analysis re-analyzed previously published TCR beta repertoires from 650 to 800 donors and added high-resolution HLA genotyping to study TCR occurrence patterns. To predict cytomegalovirus infection status, the study brought together high-throughput TCR immunosequencing, statistical association of individual TCRs with disease status, and machine learning. Both class I and class II loci were covered by HLA typing, at four-digit resolution. Among some 410 genotyped donors of the cohort, an average of approximately 220,000 unique TCR beta nucleotide sequences was sequenced per donor, of which approximately 19% were non-productive. Donor age, sex, ethnicity and CMV serostatus were compiled alongside the repertoire data. A later genetic analysis used genome-wide SNP genotypes for about 65% of the roughly 670 donors, treating that subset as a discovery cohort. The study was designed to test whether signatures of past pathogen exposure could be identified by cataloging public T cell receptors. An early release that covered fewer than 750 HLA-typed donors contained approximately 300 gigabases of sequencing data and 65 million to 100 million unique TCR sequences. The study at large found these results: A group of highly shared sequence variants was considered likely to be a technical artifact of the sequencing pipeline. Broadly in line with IMGT annotations, most TCR beta V segments showed up in productive rearrangements about 87% or about 30% of the time in an earlier analysis of about 500 of the donors. A further reported finding was that TCR beta sequences accurately predicted the HLA-A and HLA-B alleles for most subjects in the first cohort. According to a later analysis, parvovirus B19, influenza, CMV and Epstein-Barr virus appeared linked to several top co-occurrence clusters. Cytomegalovirus status was reported to be diagnosed by the classifier with high specificity and sensitivity in both the original and validation cohorts. A later analysis found that HLA-associated TCR beta chains were more clonally expanded and had lower generation probabilities than equally common non-associated chains. A later genetic analysis reported fewer N-insertions in productive TCRs among donors in an Asian-associated ancestry cluster than the roughly 640-donor mean. Strong co-occurrence of HLA alleles, especially DR and DQ, made assigning TCR associations to individual alleles difficult. The cohort was sequenced for TCR beta chains only, and without alpha or paired-chain data the features that could be detected were limited. Some IMGT-functional V segments, including TRBV6-2 and TRBV6-3, could not be distinguished by the 87-base-pair reads and were therefore excluded. Most TCR sequences were seen in very few donors, while some public TCRs were found in many individuals. A later genetic analysis associated a missense DCLRE1C variant with V-gene and J-gene trimming of TCR beta chains, and an independent cohort replicated the association. The earlier analysis of almost 600 of the donors excluded around 17 rarely observed V segments, including chromosome 9 orphons, because counts were too low. Specific HLA alleles were associated with more than 15,000 TCR beta sequences at a false discovery rate of 0.05 in a later analysis. A later analysis found that most CMV-associated TCR beta chains appeared HLA-restricted, with HLA associations seemingly driven largely by CMV exposure. Because HLA typing was missing for some donors at each locus, association tests included only the typed subset. A total of 164 TCR beta chains were listed by the study as associated with cytomegalovirus. According to the authors, the approach could potentially be generalized to other disease states and immunological phenotypes. In vitro tests confirmed that a few of the cytomegalovirus-associated TCR beta chains recognize cytomegalovirus antigens. The presence/absence analyses assumed that sequencing depth was roughly uniform across donors, and that assumption may not be true. In a later analysis, the rate of TCR association differed among HLA loci, with DRB1 alleles having the most associated TCRs and HLA-C alleles having the fewest. For the cohort, immune exposure information was limited to CMV serostatus. Linkage disequilibrium might explain the correlated functional status among segregating V segments, but an unknown experimental factor could not be ruled out.

In total, roughly 710 healthy bone marrow donors made up the cohort. Cohort members were all nominally healthy when sampled, although unrecorded immune exposures were likely present. The donor was CMV seronegative and belonged to the group of more than 300 seronegative cohort members. A peripheral blood sample was collected from each donor, and TCR beta sequencing was performed on peripheral blood mononuclear cells. Genomic DNA extraction from the blood cell samples was performed with the Qiagen DNeasy Blood Extraction Kit. On this clone: What this receptor recognizes is not known. No clone much larger than this one lies a single base away; base qualities are absent.

The CDR3 starts with the cysteine, ends with the phenylalanine, and has 14 residues. Only the CDR3 portion is preserved as DNA: 42 bases, with reading frame beginning at the first base. V is pruned by 5 bases and J by 3 bases, leaving 4 bases of the junction without a gene match. Sequences PRHDT (CDR1) and FYEKMQ (CDR2) are obtained from the germline V gene (reference sequence). Library generation was performed with the immunoSEQ multiplex PCR assay. For the multiplex PCR, a mixture combining 60 forward primers for TCR Vbeta segments and 13 reverse primers for TCR Jbeta segments was used. A multiplex PCR assay on genomic DNA amplified the CDR3 region of rearranged TCR beta genes. On the Illumina HiSeq System, the amplified TCR beta libraries were sequenced as 87-base-pair reads. The paper's processing steps were these. In a later analysis, tens of millions of unique TCR beta chains were counted across the 690 or so repertoires, and some 10 million of these chains were shared by at least two donors. Raw reads were error-corrected and collapsed into unique sequences with a nearest-neighbor algorithm that merged closely related sequences to remove PCR and sequencing errors. Alignment of CDR3 sequences to IMGT reference sequences was used to assign V, D and J gene segments. For a sequence to be retained, a match of at least six nucleotides to both a V gene segment and a J gene segment was required. A rearrangement counted as productive if the CDR3 had no stop codons and remained in frame with V and J, and every other rearrangement counted as non-productive. Following IMGT convention, CDR3 was defined as the stretch from the second conserved V-encoded cysteine to the conserved J-encoded phenylalanine. Sequences without an unambiguous match to a single V gene segment were excluded from the earlier analysis of over 500 of the donors. In an earlier analysis of 450 to 750 of the donors, a V segment was called functional when productive rearrangements were above 56.7%, and segregating when the standard deviation between donors exceeded 5%. A statistical classification framework was built for diagnosing cytomegalovirus status from the catalog of TCR beta chain sequences. A later analysis assigned V and J genes by comparing TCR nucleotide sequences with IMGT/GENE-DB human TR gene sequences. Using the TCRdist pipeline, a later analysis assigned CDR3 sequences along with most-parsimonious VDJ recombination scenarios. In a later analysis, every TCR beta chain was defined by the combination of its CDR3 amino acid sequence and its V-gene family, and reads without a unique V-gene family were dropped. In a later analysis, 550 to 650 highly shared, low-generation-probability nucleotide sequences were removed to address suspected cross-contamination and a sequencing artifact. In a later analysis, a clonal expansion index for each public chain was calculated from normalized within-repertoire ranks of inferred template counts. In a later analysis, generation probabilities were computed with a VDJ recombination model fitted to out-of-frame rearrangements, and the resulting probabilities were checked against IGoR. In a later analysis, hypergeometric tests were used to score TCR-TCR, TCR-HLA and TCR-CMV co-occurrence, with a repertoire-size bias correction applied to TCR pairs. False discovery rates were estimated in a later analysis by permuting HLA or CMV assignments 20 times. In a later analysis, co-occurring TCRs were grouped using DBSCAN, with TCRdist sequence similarity added in when clustering inside HLA-allele-positive subsets. For co-occurrence clustering, repertoires with fewer than 30,000 or more than 120,000 public chains were excluded, along with a handful of repertoires with anomalous nucleotide sharing. This immuneACCESS table, as held by TCRdb, lists in-frame sequences with V and J called but not all clones. Of the missing ones, under half trace to an unresolved V gene in checked studies; the others have no known cause. That table gives V, J and clone size, and the DNA gave D and trimming. The sample table records fewer than 200,000 clones; about 88% of these occur just once. The ten largest clones represent about 0.23% of the sample.

The chain couples TRBV13 to TRBJ2-1; the junction holds 7 bases that match TRBD2. The sample consisted of PBMCs. This sequence originates from a girl in the first two years of life in good health and CMV-seronegative. The CDR3 protein sequence reads: CASSPGTNYNEQFF. In nucleotide form, the sequence is TGTGCCAGCAGCCCTGGGACTAACTACAATGAGCAGTTCTTC. The full variable domain, with segments outside the CDR3 supplied by the reference TRBV13 and TRBJ2-1 proteins, appears as AAGVIQSPRHLIKEKRETATLKCYPIPRHDTVYWYQQGPGQDPQFLISFYEKMQSDKGSIPDRFSAQQFSDYHSELNMSSLELGDSALYFCASSPGTNYNEQFFGPGTRLTVL.